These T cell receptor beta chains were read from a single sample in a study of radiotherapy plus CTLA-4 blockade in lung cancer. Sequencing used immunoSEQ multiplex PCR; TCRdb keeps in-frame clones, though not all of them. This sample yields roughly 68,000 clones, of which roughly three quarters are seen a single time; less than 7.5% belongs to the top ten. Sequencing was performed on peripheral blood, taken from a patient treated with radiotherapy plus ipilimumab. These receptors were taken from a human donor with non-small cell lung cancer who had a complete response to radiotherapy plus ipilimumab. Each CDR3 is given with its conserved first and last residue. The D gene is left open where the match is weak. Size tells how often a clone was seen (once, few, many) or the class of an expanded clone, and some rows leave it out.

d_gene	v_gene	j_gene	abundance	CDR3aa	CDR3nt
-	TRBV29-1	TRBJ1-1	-	CSVEGRVTEAFF	TGCAGCGTTGAGGGGAGGGTCACTGAAGCTTTCTTT
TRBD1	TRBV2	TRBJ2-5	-	CASSRDRGDQETQYF	TGTGCCAGCAGTCGGGACAGGGGAGACCAAGAGACCCAGTACTTC
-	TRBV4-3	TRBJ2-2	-	CASSQDQGLGGELFF	TGCGCCAGCAGCCAAGATCAGGGGCTTGGCGGGGAGCTGTTTTTT
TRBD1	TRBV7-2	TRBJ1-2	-	CASSPYRGEDYGYTF	TGTGCCAGCAGCCCCTACAGGGGGGAAGACTATGGCTACACCTTC
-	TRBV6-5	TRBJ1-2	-	CASSSDGRRYGYTF	TGTGCCAGCAGCTCCGACGGACGGCGGTATGGCTACACCTTC
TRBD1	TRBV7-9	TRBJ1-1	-	CASSLAGGGVTEAFF	TGTGCCAGCAGCTTAGCGGGAGGGGGCGTCACTGAAGCTTTCTTT
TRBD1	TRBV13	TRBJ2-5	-	CASSLGTAQETQYF	TGTGCCAGCAGCCTCGGGACAGCCCAAGAGACCCAGTACTTC
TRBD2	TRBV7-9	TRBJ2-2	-	CASSPLAGANTGELFF	TGTGCCAGCAGCCCCTTAGCGGGAGCGAACACCGGGGAGCTGTTTTTT
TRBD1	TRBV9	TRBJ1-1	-	CAMPGGAGEAFF	TGTGCCATGCCAGGGGGCGCGGGTGAAGCTTTCTTT
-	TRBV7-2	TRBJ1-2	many	CASSSRAAYGYTF	TGTGCCAGCAGCTCTAGGGCAGCCTATGGCTACACCTTC
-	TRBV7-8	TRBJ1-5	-	CASSLVTLYSNQPQHF	TGTGCCAGCAGCTTAGTGACACTTTATAGCAATCAGCCCCAGCATTTT
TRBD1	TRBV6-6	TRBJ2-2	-	CASSRGTGEVTGELFF	TGTGCCAGCAGTAGGGGGACAGGGGAGGTAACCGGGGAGCTGTTTTTT
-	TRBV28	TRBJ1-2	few	CASSPIPQQGHYGYTF	TGTGCCAGCAGTCCCATACCCCAACAGGGTCACTATGGCTACACCTTC
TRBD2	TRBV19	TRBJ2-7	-	CASSILAGGSYEQYF	TGTGCCAGTAGTATCTTAGCGGGGGGCTCCTACGAGCAGTACTTC
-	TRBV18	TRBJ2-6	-	CASSPKTGNPSGANVLTF	TGTGCCAGCTCACCAAAGACAGGAAACCCCTCTGGGGCCAACGTCCTGACTTTC
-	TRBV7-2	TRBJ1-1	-	CASSLYETGNTEAFF	TGTGCCAGCAGCTTATACGAGACAGGGAACACTGAAGCTTTCTTT
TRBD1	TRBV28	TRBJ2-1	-	CASRPHKGAGDEQFF	TGTGCCAGCAGACCGCATAAGGGGGCTGGAGATGAGCAGTTCTTC
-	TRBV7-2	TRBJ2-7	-	CASSLAGGSDEQYF	TGTGCCAGCAGCTTGGCAGGAGGGAGCGACGAGCAGTACTTC
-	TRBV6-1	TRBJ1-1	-	CAKKSGVENTEAFF	TGTGCCAAAAAATCAGGGGTGGAGAACACTGAAGCTTTCTTT
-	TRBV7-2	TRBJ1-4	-	CASRPEGATNEKLFF	TGTGCCAGCAGGCCCGAGGGGGCAACTAATGAAAAACTGTTTTTT
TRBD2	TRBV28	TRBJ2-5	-	CASRGTSGSKTGETQYF	TGTGCCAGCAGGGGGACTAGCGGGAGTAAAACGGGAGAGACCCAGTACTTC
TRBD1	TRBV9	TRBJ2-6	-	CASSSPWTGSGANVLTF	TGTGCCAGCAGCTCACCATGGACAGGGTCTGGGGCCAACGTCCTGACTTTC
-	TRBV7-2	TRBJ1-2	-	CASSPRIEVAGYTF	TGTGCCAGCAGCCCCCGTATAGAGGTCGCTGGCTACACCTTC
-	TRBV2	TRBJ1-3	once	CASSENGDSGNTIYF	TGTGCCAGCAGTGAGAATGGGGACTCTGGAAACACCATATATTTT
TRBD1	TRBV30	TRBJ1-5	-	CAWSVGTGNQPQHF	TGTGCCTGGAGTGTAGGGACAGGTAATCAGCCCCAGCATTTT
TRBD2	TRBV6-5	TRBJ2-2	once	CASSKGLAGTGELFF	TGTGCCAGCAGTAAAGGACTAGCGGGAACCGGGGAGCTGTTTTTT